The 15 T cell receptor beta chains presented below share a single source sample, sequenced in a study of blood T cell repertoires in COVID-19. Libraries were prepared by immunoSEQ multiplex PCR; TCRdb keeps only in-frame clonotypes and omits some of them. The data show a few hundred thousand clones, approximately 85% seen once. The specimen was PBMCs or T cells enriched from blood (not recorded which). Receptors were obtained from a woman aged 50 to 65 who had recovered from COVID-19.

Only one count was recorded for this clone. The chain employs TRBV10-2 and TRBJ1-5; D unresolved. This CDR3 has 16 amino acids. V was shortened by 3 bases and J by 1 base, with 13 bases between the two germline ends. Germline lookup yields CDR1 WSHSY and CDR2 SAAADI. The CDR3 sequence is CASSDGVYTSNQPQHF. The CDR3 DNA sequence: TGCGCCAGCAGTGACGGGGTCTACACCAGCAATCAGCCCCAGCATTTT.

The chain is built from TRBV25-1 and TRBJ1-1, with 7 bases fitting TRBD1. The CDR3 covers 13 residues. CDR1 is MGHDK and CDR2 is SYGVNS in the germline V gene. With 7 bases clipped from V and 3 bases from J, the junction kept 5 bases outside the gene matches. The CDR3 sequence is CASIGQEDTEAFF. The CDR3, as DNA: TGTGCCAGCATCGGACAGGAGGACACTGAAGCTTTCTTT.

This chain links TRBV4-2 with TRBJ1-2; 7 positions match TRBD1. CDR1 is LGHNA and CDR2 is YNFKEQ in the germline V gene. The J segment lost 8 bases and the V segment lost 1 base, leaving 7 bases of the junction unmatched. CDR3 length: 14 residues. The CDR3 region has the DNA TGTGCCAGCAGCCAAGTAGGGACAGATTACGGCTACACCTTC. Translation gives CASSQVGTDYGYTF.

In this sample, this clone turned up a few times. The chain recombines TRBV28 with TRBJ2-7; no reliable D call. Germline values: CDR1 MDHEN, CDR2 SYDVKM. V gave up 3 bases and J gave up 4 bases, with 7 bases separating them. The CDR3 sequence is 12 residues long. CDR3 sequence: CASSFFGYEQYF. The CDR3 bases are TGTGCCAGCAGTTTTTTCGGGTACGAGCAGTACTTC.

The chain combines TRBV4-2 with TRBJ1-6, with D perhaps TRBD1 (6 bases). Germline values: CDR1 LGHNA, CDR2 YNFKEQ. The CDR3 is made up of 16 amino acids. Between the trimmed V and J ends, which lost 3 bases and 0 bases, there was a span of 9 bases. The DNA for the CDR3 is TGTGCCAGCAGCCAGGGGGCAAGCTCCTATAATTCACCCCTCCACTTT. This sequence encodes CASSQGASSYNSPLHF.

In this sample, this clone turned up a few times. The genes are TRBV5-8 and TRBJ2-2; weak D call: TRBD1 (5 bases). The V gene lost 4 bases and the J gene lost 2 bases, with 12 bases spanning the gap. The CDR3 spans 15 residues. Germline CDR1 is SGHTS and CDR2 is YDEGEE. The CDR3, as DNA: TGTGCCAGCAGCCCTGCATGGGGCAACACCGGGGAGCTGTTTTTT. Translated: CASSPAWGNTGELFF.

The chain links TRBV5-6 to TRBJ2-1, with D perhaps matching TRBD1 (6 bases). The CDR3 contains 15 residues. Germline V gene sequence: CDR1 SGHDT, CDR2 YYEEEE. V was pared by 5 bases and J by 2 bases, with 14 bases between. This CDR3 reads CASSRGFTPYNEQFF. CDR3 coding DNA: TGTGCCAGCAGTAGGGGGTTTACCCCCTACAATGAGCAGTTCTTC.

This sequence joins TRBV3-1 (or the pseudogene TRBV3-2) and TRBJ1-1; possibly TRBD1 for D (5 bases). V lost 1 base, J lost 0 bases, and 12 bases lay in between. The CDR3 extends over 16 amino acids. Germline CDR1 and CDR2: LGHDT and YNNKEL (reference sequence). The CDR3 coding sequence is TGTGCCAGCAGCCAAGGGGGCCGAGCACTGAACACTGAAGCTTTCTTT. Translating gives CASSQGGRALNTEAFF.

This chain links TRBV19 with TRBJ1-5; D is uncertain. The germline gives CDR1 LNHDA, CDR2 SQIVND (reference sequence). V dropped 6 bases and J dropped 5 bases, with 11 bases sitting between them. CDR3 length equals 13 residues. The CDR3 sequence is CASRDFSDQPQHF. CDR3 bases: TGTGCCAGTAGGGACTTTTCGGATCAGCCCCAGCATTTT.

The CDR3 protein is CASRGDFNNSPLHF. The CDR3 bases are TGTGCCAGCAGAGGGGACTTCAATAATTCACCCCTCCACTTT. The chain links TRBV25-1 to TRBJ1-6; D is possibly TRBD1 (5 bases). The CDR3 has 14 residues. The germline V gene has CDR1 MGHDK and CDR2 SYGVNS. Trimming left V 6 bases short and J 5 bases short, with 11 bases between.

This clone was seen only a few times. CDR3 sequence (DNA): TGTGCCAGCTCACCCGCCGGGACAGGGGCCGGTCAGCCCCAGCATTTT. Encoded protein: CASSPAGTGAGQPQHF. This chain links TRBV18 with TRBJ1-5; 10 positions match TRBD1. The J segment lost 6 bases and the V segment lost 3 bases, leaving 8 bases of the junction unmatched. This CDR3 spans 16 amino acids. CDR1 KGHSH and CDR2 LQKENI come from the germline V gene.

The gene calls are TRBV10-3 and TRBJ1-3; tentatively, D is TRBD1 (5 bases). The V end lost 7 bases, the J end lost 0 bases, and 10 bases lay between the germline ends. The CDR3 consists of 14 residues. Germline-derived CDR1 and CDR2 are ENHRY and SYGVKD. The CDR3 region has the DNA TGTGCCATCAAGGGGATACTCTCTGGAAACACCATATATTTT. This gives the protein CAIKGILSGNTIYF.

The gene calls are TRBV6-1 and TRBJ1-5; D not certain. Deletions cut 2 bases from V and 0 bases from J, with 8 bases between. The CDR3 is 15 amino acids. In germline, CDR1 is MNHNS, CDR2 SASEGT. The CDR3 DNA sequence: TGTGCCAGCAGTGAAACCCAGAATAGCAATCAGCCCCAGCATTTT. Protein: CASSETQNSNQPQHF.

This chain joins TRBV7-2 and TRBJ1-1, with a weak D call TRBD1 (5 bases). Germline assignment: CDR1 SGHTA and CDR2 FQGNSA. The V end was cut by 3 bases, the J end by 4 bases, with 12 bases between. CDR3 length: 14 residues. The CDR3 loop reads CASSFDSSGTEAFF. CDR3 sequence (DNA): TGTGCCAGCAGCTTCGACAGTAGTGGCACTGAAGCTTTCTTT.

The genes are TRBV7-8 and TRBJ2-7; D gene unclear. The germline V gene encodes CDR1 SGHVS and CDR2 FQNEAQ. V lost 2 bases and J lost 2, with 4 bases in between. The CDR3 totals 12 residues. CDR3 DNA: TGTGCCAGCAGCTTACGTACCTACGAGCAGTACTTC. Protein: CASSLRTYEQYF.